Each of the 20 T cell receptor beta chains below was sequenced from the same sample in a study of blood T cell repertoires in COVID-19. Libraries were prepared by immunoSEQ multiplex PCR; TCRdb keeps only in-frame clonotypes and omits some of them. The table has about 190,000 clones, roughly 79% seen once. Sequencing input: peripheral blood. These receptors all come from a man between 60 and 70 years old with active or convalescent COVID-19.

The genes are TRBV12-2 and TRBJ1-5; the D call TRBD1 from the table was never checked on the DNA. TRBV12-2 is a known pseudogene. The CDR3 covers 15 residues. CDR3 protein: CASRLDSRGNQPQHF. Here the CDR3 DNA reads TGTGCAAGTCGCTTGGACAGCCGAGGCAATCAGCCCCAGCATTTT.

V gene TRBV10-2 combines with J gene TRBJ2-3, with 16 bases aligning to TRBD2. Germline loops: CDR1 WSHSY, CDR2 SAAADI. The V segment lost 4 bases and the J segment 5 bases; nucleotides outside the gene matches: 18. This CDR3 comprises 21 residues. CDR3 sequence reads: CASSARTGTSGRAAEQDTQYF. The CDR3 DNA follows: TGCGCCAGCAGTGCGAGGACCGGGACTAGCGGGAGGGCCGCCGAGCAAGATACGCAGTATTTT.

Turning to this clone: At one end, the junction sequence differs from germline, possibly due to a read error. The rearrangement uses TRBV5-1 and TRBJ2-2, with TRBD2 matching over 13 bases. From germline, CDR1 is SGHRS and CDR2 YFSETQ. CDR3 length: 16 amino acids. The CDR3 protein is CAGHPGTSGNPGELFF. For the CDR3, the DNA is TGCGCCGGCCACCCTGGGACTAGCGGGAACCCCGGGGAGCTGTTTTTT.

This clone has a handful of counts. V usage is TRBV6-2 or TRBV6-3 and J usage is TRBJ2-3; 9 bases map to TRBD1. Germline V gene lookup returns CDR1 MNHEY and CDR2 SVGEGT. V lost 2 bases to trimming and J lost 4 bases; unmatched junction nucleotides: 16. The CDR3 extends over 19 amino acids. CDR3: CASSYHTGTGLSSADTQYF. DNA of the CDR3: TGTGCCAGCAGTTACCACACCGGGACAGGGTTGAGTTCGGCAGATACGCAGTATTTT.

V usage is TRBV2 and J usage is TRBJ1-1, with 8 bases aligning to TRBD1. From germline, CDR1 is SNHLY and CDR2 FYNNEI. The CDR3 is made up of 13 amino acids. The trim removed 5 bases at V and 8 bases at J, leaving 7 bases unmatched. CDR3 bases: TGTGCCAGCAGTCGACAGGGGAGTCCCGAAGCTTTCTTT. Amino acids: CASSRQGSPEAFF.

The chain joins TRBV19 to TRBJ2-1; TRBD2 matches 11 bases. Per germline, CDR1 LNHDA and CDR2 SQIVND (reference sequence). The CDR3 has 15 residues. Trimming at V came to 5 bases and at J to 2 bases, leaving 2 bases not matched to a gene. For the CDR3, the DNA is TGTGCCAGTAGTGCGACTAGCGGGACCTACAATGAGCAGTTCTTC. This codes for CASSATSGTYNEQFF.

The genes are TRBV7-2 and TRBJ2-1; D possibly corresponds to TRBD2 (5 bases). Germline V gives CDR1 SGHTA, CDR2 FQGNSA. The CDR3 extends over 15 amino acids. Trimming took off 4 bases at V and 1 base at J, with 11 bases between the two ends. The CDR3 region has the DNA TGTGCCAGCAGCTCTCGAGGGAATTCCTACAATGAGCAGTTCTTC. Encoded protein: CASSSRGNSYNEQFF. The variable domain in full, completed from reference TRBV7-2 and TRBJ2-1, reads GAGVSQSPSNKVTEKGKDVELRCDPISGHTALYWYRQSLGQGLEFLIYFQGNSAPDKSGLPSDRFSAERTGGSVSTLTIQRTQQEDSAVYLCASSSRGNSYNEQFFGPGTRLTVL.

The chain links TRBV15 to TRBJ2-7; D ambiguous. The germline CDR1 and CDR2 sequences are LNHNV and YYDKDF (reference sequence). The CDR3 length is 9 residues. The ends were cut back, 10 bases at V and 4 bases at J, with 5 bases in the middle. The CDR3 spells CARHYEQYF. For the CDR3, the DNA is TGTGCCAGGCATTACGAGCAGTACTTC.

The chain links TRBV9 to TRBJ2-3; 7 positions agree with TRBD2. CDR3 length: 15 amino acids. Germline V gives CDR1 SGDLS, CDR2 YYNGEE. With V trimmed by 5 bases and J by 3 bases, 9 bases remained unmatched. This CDR3 reads CASRAGLGGTDTQYF. The CDR3 nucleotides are TGTGCCAGCAGGGCGGGACTCGGGGGGACAGATACGCAGTATTTT.

The chain employs TRBV5-5 and TRBJ1-6; TRBD1 matches 8 bases. The germline V gene has CDR1 SGHKS and CDR2 YYEKEE (reference sequence). V was pared by 1 base and J by 14 bases, with 11 bases of the junction left unmatched. The CDR3 length is 15 residues. CDR3 nucleotide sequence: TGTGCCAGCAGCTTGTGGGGACAGGCGATGGGGGCCCTCCACTTT. It translates to CASSLWGQAMGALHF.

The chain uses TRBV2 and TRBJ2-1; no clear D. CDR1 SNHLY and CDR2 FYNNEI come from the germline V gene. The CDR3 runs 13 residues. V was clipped by 6 bases and J by 7 bases, with 13 bases between them. In DNA form, the CDR3 reads TGTGCCAGCAGCCCAAGCTGGGCAAATGAGCAGTTCTTC. This sequence encodes CASSPSWANEQFF.

The V call is TRBV5-5, the J call TRBJ1-6; TRBD1 might be the D (5 bases). Germline values: CDR1 SGHKS, CDR2 YYEKEE (reference sequence). The CDR3 length is 13 residues. V lost 7 bases, J lost 9 bases, and 14 bases lay in between. This chain's CDR3 is CASEASGGSPLHF. Here the CDR3 DNA reads TGTGCCAGCGAAGCCTCGGGGGGTTCACCCCTCCACTTT.

The chain is built from TRBV6-4 and TRBJ2-5, with 9 bases matching TRBD2. CDR1 is MRHNA and CDR2 is SNTAGT in the germline V gene. V was pared by 10 bases and J by 3 bases, with 3 bases of the junction left unmatched. The CDR3 sequence is 12 residues long. The chain's CDR3 is CAKTSGKETQYF. In DNA, the CDR3 is TGTGCCAAGACTAGCGGCAAAGAGACCCAGTACTTC.

This clone was observed many times. This chain links TRBV2 with TRBJ1-1; 8 bases match TRBD1. Germline V gives CDR1 SNHLY, CDR2 FYNNEI. The CDR3 spans 13 residues. J was trimmed by 5 bases and V by 4 bases; bases with no gene match: 3. The CDR3, as DNA: TGTGCCAGCAGTGTACAGGGGGATACTGAAGCTTTCTTT. The encoded protein is CASSVQGDTEAFF.

The chain links TRBV24-1 to TRBJ2-7, with D perhaps TRBD1 (5 bases). CDR3 length: 16 amino acids. Germline V lookup: CDR1 KGHDR, CDR2 SFDVKD. The V and J ends lost 3 bases and 6 bases respectively, with 20 bases between them. The CDR3 spells CATSDDRSGPIGEQYF. CDR3 DNA: TGTGCCACCAGTGATGACAGATCTGGGCCTATCGGCGAGCAGTACTTC.

CDR3 sequence (DNA): TGTGCCAGCAGCACCCAGGGACAGTCCTACGAGCAGTACTTC. This encodes CASSTQGQSYEQYF. The chain carries TRBV9 and TRBJ2-7, with TRBD1 identical over 7 bases. V shed 4 bases, J shed 1 base, and the junction held 5 bases outside the gene matches. From germline, CDR1 is SGDLS and CDR2 YYNGEE. CDR3 length: 14 amino acids.

The chain couples TRBV5-1 to TRBJ2-3; 13 nucleotides match TRBD2. The CDR3 is 15 residues long. Looked up from germline, CDR1 is SGHRS and CDR2 is YFSETQ. V was pared by 1 base and J by 4 bases, with 0 bases of the junction left unmatched. CDR3 nucleotide sequence: TGCGCCAGCAGCTTGACTAGCGGGAGGGCAGATACGCAGTATTTT. Protein product: CASSLTSGRADTQYF. The whole variable domain, filled in from reference TRBV5-1 and TRBJ2-3, reads KAGVTQTPRYLIKTRGQQVTLSCSPISGHRSVSWYQQTPGQGLQFLFEYFSETQRNKGNFPGRFSGRQFSNSRSEMNVSTLELGDSALYLCASSLTSGRADTQYFGPGTRLTVL.

In DNA form, the CDR3 reads TGTGCCAGCAGTTACCCCCGGACAGGGGTATATGGCTACACCTTC. Residues: CASSYPRTGVYGYTF. The J gene is TRBJ1-2, the V gene TRBV6-2 or TRBV6-3; 9 nucleotides align to TRBD1. Trimming removed 2 bases from V and 5 bases from J; junction bases left unmatched: 6. The CDR3 loop spans 15 amino acids. CDR1 and CDR2 (germline): MNHEY, SVGEGT.

This chain uses TRBV28 with TRBJ1-3; D ambiguous. With 8 bases removed from V and 0 bases from J, the gap between germline ends came to 8 bases. Germline CDR1 reads MDHEN; CDR2 reads SYDVKM. CDR3 length: 13 residues. CDR3 in DNA: TGTGCCAGCTGCAAGAGCTCTGGAAACACCATATATTTT. This translates into CASCKSSGNTIYF.

This clone has more than one count but fewer than ten. The J gene is TRBJ2-7, the V gene TRBV4-3; D perhaps matches TRBD2 (6 bases). Trimming cost V 1 base and J 5 bases, with 9 bases left between them. The CDR3 covers 13 residues. Germline V gene sequence: CDR1 LGHNA, CDR2 YSLEER. The CDR3 nucleotides read TGCGCCAGCAGCCAAGGCCGGGGGAACGAGCAGTACTTC. This codes for CASSQGRGNEQYF.